Shown below are 14 T cell receptor beta chains from a single sample sequenced in a study of cytomegalovirus exposure and HLA in healthy donors (dated by TCRdb to about 2017). Libraries came from the immunoSEQ multiplex PCR assay. For the multiplex PCR, a mixture combining 60 forward primers for TCR Vbeta segments and 13 reverse primers for TCR Jbeta segments was used. What TCRdb holds here is the immuneACCESS table cut down to in-frame rearrangements. Part of the clones is not present; checked against another copy, under half of the missing clones reflect an unresolved V gene, and the others are unexplained. In all, the sample holds 180,000 or so clones, and around three quarters of those were seen once. 1.5% to 2% of the sample is in the top ten clones. The sample consisted of PBMCs. All receptors derive from a woman in her 30s in good health and CMV-seronegative.

This clone was picked up a small number of times. This chain connects TRBV6-1 to TRBJ1-5; no clear D gene. CDR3 size: 13 residues. Germline V gives CDR1 MNHNS, CDR2 SASEGT. V lost 6 bases and J lost 6, with 12 bases in between. The CDR3: CASRASSVQPQHF. The CDR3 DNA reads TGTGCCAGCAGGGCCTCCAGTGTTCAGCCCCAGCATTTT.

This sequence joins TRBV5-1 and TRBJ2-7; 10 bases match TRBD1. The V and J ends lost 1 base and 2 bases, in that order; junction bases with no gene match: 3. The CDR3 totals 15 residues. The germline gives CDR1 SGHRS, CDR2 YFSETQ. CDR3: CASSLNGQGAYEQYF. CDR3 coding DNA: TGCGCCAGCAGCTTGAACGGACAGGGGGCCTACGAGCAGTACTTC. The full variable domain, completed using reference TRBV5-1 and TRBJ2-7, is KAGVTQTPRYLIKTRGQQVTLSCSPISGHRSVSWYQQTPGQGLQFLFEYFSETQRNKGNFPGRFSGRQFSNSRSEMNVSTLELGDSALYLCASSLNGQGAYEQYFGPGTRLTVT.

This clone was detected once. This chain joins TRBV5-1 and TRBJ2-5; D ambiguous. Germline loops: CDR1 SGHRS, CDR2 YFSETQ. The CDR3 runs to 14 residues. The V end lost 1 base, the J end lost 2 bases, and 9 bases lay between the germline ends. CDR3 DNA: TGCGCCAGCAGCTTGAGCAAGAGTCAAGAGACCCAGTACTTC. Encoded protein: CASSLSKSQETQYF.

The rearrangement joins TRBV4-3 to TRBJ2-7; D is possibly TRBD2 (6 bases). Germline assignment: CDR1 LGHNA and CDR2 YSLEER. The V end was cut by 0 bases, the J end by 2 bases, with 17 bases between. The CDR3 runs 17 residues. The CDR3 DNA sequence: TGCGCCAGCAGCCAAGACCTTTTCGGGCGGGGCGCCTACGAGCAGTACTTC. It codes for CASSQDLFGRGAYEQYF.

This clone was seen just once. The CDR3 bases are TGTGCCAGCAGTGAACCCACAGGGGGTCGTTATAACGAGCAGTACTTC. Encoded protein: CASSEPTGGRYNEQYF. The chain uses TRBV27 and TRBJ2-7, with 8 bases matching TRBD1. Germline trimming cut 5 bases from V and 5 bases from J; bases unmatched to any gene: 14. CDR3 length: 16 residues. The germline CDR1 and CDR2 sequences are MNHEY and SMNVEV (reference sequence).

The CDR3 sequence is CASTKGGAGNTIYF. DNA of the CDR3: TGTGCCAGCACCAAGGGAGGGGCCGGAAACACCATATATTTT. The chain recombines TRBV6-1 with TRBJ1-3; weak D call: TRBD1 (5 bases). V shed 7 bases and J shed 4 bases, with 14 bases lying between them. Per germline, CDR1 MNHNS and CDR2 SASEGT. The length of the CDR3 is 14 residues.

The chain links TRBV4-2 to TRBJ1-1, with 7 bases that match TRBD1. The CDR3 runs 13 residues. With 3 bases clipped from V and 7 bases from J, the junction kept 5 bases outside the gene matches. Germline V lookup: CDR1 LGHNA, CDR2 YNFKEQ. The CDR3 nucleotides read TGTGCCAGCAGCCACCTGGACAGGAATGAAGCTTTCTTT. Its protein is CASSHLDRNEAFF.

The chain employs TRBV5-1 and TRBJ2-7, with 7 bases aligning to TRBD1. There are 15 residues in the CDR3. V lost 5 bases to trimming and J lost 0 bases; unmatched junction nucleotides: 8. CDR1 is SGHRS, CDR2 YFSETQ, per germline. The DNA of the CDR3 is TGCGCCAGCAGGCTGGCAGGGGGAACCTCCTACGAGCAGTACTTC. It yields the protein CASRLAGGTSYEQYF.

This clone was counted between two and nine times. The V gene is TRBV29-1, the J gene TRBJ2-5; 8 bases align to TRBD2. CDR1 is SQVTM and CDR2 is ANQGSEA in the germline V gene. The CDR3 spans 12 residues. V trimming: 7 bases; J trimming: 6 bases; junction bases outside the gene matches: 7. The CDR3 bases are TGCAGCGCCTCGGGGGGGCCGCAGACCCAGTACTTC. Its protein is CSASGGPQTQYF.

The chain employs TRBV7-2 and TRBJ2-7, with D possibly TRBD2 on 5 matching bases. This CDR3 comprises 14 residues. Germline V CDR1 and CDR2: SGHTA, FQGNSA. Trimming shortened V by 7 bases and J by 0 bases, and 13 bases separated the two germline ends. Here the CDR3 reads CASNPSGSSYEQYF. In DNA, the CDR3 is TGTGCCAGCAACCCAAGCGGAAGCTCCTACGAGCAGTACTTC.

The chain uses TRBV12-5 and TRBJ2-7; a possible D gene is TRBD1 (6 bases). Trimming removed 8 bases at V and 0 bases at J, with 17 bases between. The CDR3 is 15 amino acids. Germline loops: CDR1 LGHNT, CDR2 FRNRAP. The DNA of the CDR3 is TGTGCTAGTCCCCCCAACCGGGACAACTCCTACGAGCAGTACTTC. Translating it yields CASPPNRDNSYEQYF.

The chain recombines TRBV1 with TRBJ2-1; TRBD2, as called in the table, went unchecked against the DNA. TRBV1 represents a pseudogene. The CDR3 loop spans 17 amino acids. The CDR3 nucleotides are TGCACCAGCAGCCAACGACTAGCGGGGGGGTACTACAATGAGCAGTTCTTC. Residues: CTSSQRLAGGYYNEQFF.

The genes are TRBV18 and TRBJ1-1; possibly TRBD1 for D (6 bases). Trimming removed 3 bases from V and 5 bases from J, with 10 bases in between. The CDR3 runs to 13 residues. Germline CDR1 reads KGHSH; CDR2 reads LQKENI. The CDR3 DNA reads as TGTGCCAGCTCACCGGAGGGGGGGACTGAAGCTTTCTTT. This sequence encodes CASSPEGGTEAFF.

The V gene is TRBV5-1, the J gene TRBJ1-2; maybe TRBD1 (6 bases). The V end was cut by 0 bases, the J end by 7 bases, with 10 bases between. This CDR3 has 13 residues. Germline assignment: CDR1 SGHRS and CDR2 YFSETQ. CDR3: CASSLEGGAGYTF. The DNA for the CDR3 is TGCGCCAGCAGCTTGGAAGGGGGGGCTGGCTACACCTTC.